Listed here are 22 T cell receptor beta chains from one sample, sequenced in a study of blood T cell repertoires in COVID-19. Clones were sequenced by immunoSEQ multiplex PCR, and TCRdb holds only the in-frame ones, with some missing. This table has some 200,000 clones, 82% appearing once. The sample taken for sequencing was PBMCs or T cells enriched from blood (not recorded which). These receptor sequences come from a man in his forties who had recovered from COVID-19.

J is TRBJ2-1 and V is TRBV14, with 10 bases lining up with TRBD2. Germline V gene sequence: CDR1 SGHDN, CDR2 FVKESK. The trim removed 4 bases at V and 5 bases at J, leaving 5 bases unmatched. The CDR3 consists of 15 residues. CDR3 in DNA: TGTGCCAGCAGCCCCGGGACTAGCGTAGACAATGAGCAGTTCTTC. Translated, it gives CASSPGTSVDNEQFF.

This clone was counted a few times. The chain carries TRBV9 and TRBJ1-1, with D perhaps TRBD1 (5 bases). The CDR3 contains 14 residues. CDR1 SGDLS and CDR2 YYNGEE come from the germline V gene. Deletions cut 4 bases from V and 2 bases from J, with 12 bases between. CDR3 bases: TGTGCCAGCAGCTCGGGACTACTCAACACTGAAGCTTTCTTT. It codes for CASSSGLLNTEAFF.

V gene TRBV19 combines with J gene TRBJ1-1; 7 nucleotides match TRBD1. Germline CDR1 and CDR2: LNHDA and SQIVND (reference sequence). The CDR3 extends over 16 amino acids. The ends lost 4 bases at V and 0 bases at J; junction bases unmatched: 8. The CDR3 sequence: CASSSFPGQLNTEAFF. The CDR3 nucleotides are TGTGCCAGTAGTAGTTTTCCGGGACAGCTGAACACTGAAGCTTTCTTT. The full variable domain, rest sourced from reference TRBV19 and TRBJ1-1, is DGGITQSPKYLFRKEGQNVTLSCEQNLNHDAMYWYRQDPGQGLRLIYYSQIVNDFQKGDIAEGYSVSREKKESFPLTVTSAQKNPTAFYLCASSSFPGQLNTEAFFGQGTRLTVV.

The rearrangement uses TRBV27 and TRBJ2-7, with D possibly matching TRBD1 (5 bases). With 2 bases removed from V and 7 bases from J, the gap between germline ends came to 18 bases. From germline, CDR1 is MNHEY and CDR2 SMNVEV (reference sequence). CDR3 length equals 15 residues. The CDR3 nucleotides are TGTGCCAGCAGTTTAGCCGGGTCAGGGAACGGGGAGCAGTACTTC. Its protein product is CASSLAGSGNGEQYF.

The gene calls are TRBV29-1 and TRBJ1-2; TRBD1 matches at 7 bases. Germline V CDR1 and CDR2: SQVTM, ANQGSEA. CDR3 length: 10 residues. With V trimmed by 8 bases and J by 6 bases, 3 bases remained unmatched. The chain's CDR3 is CSTRGDGYTF. Here the CDR3 DNA reads TGCAGCACCAGGGGGGATGGCTACACCTTC.

The chain carries TRBV29-1 and TRBJ1-1; 9 bases fit TRBD1. This CDR3 is 13 amino acids long. CDR1 is SQVTM, CDR2 ANQGSEA, per germline. Germline trimming cut 7 bases from V and 7 bases from J; bases unmatched to any gene: 10. This chain's CDR3 is CSARGDRVGEAFF. The CDR3 DNA reads as TGCAGCGCCCGAGGGGACAGGGTAGGTGAAGCTTTCTTT.

This clone was seen once. In nucleotides, the CDR3 is TGTGCCAGCAGTCCCGGACTAGCCTCGGGGACCCAGTACTTC. Residues: CASSPGLASGTQYF. V usage is TRBV27 and J usage is TRBJ2-5, with 8 bases aligning to TRBD2. V was pared by 5 bases and J by 7 bases, with 9 bases of the junction left unmatched. Germline lookup yields CDR1 MNHEY and CDR2 SMNVEV (reference sequence). The CDR3 loop spans 14 amino acids.

The V gene is TRBV3-1 (or the pseudogene TRBV3-2), the J gene TRBJ1-1; D is perhaps TRBD1 (5 bases). The CDR3 is 14 residues long. The V gene's germline CDR1 is LGHDT and CDR2 YNNKEL (reference sequence). The V and J ends lost 5 bases and 4 bases respectively, with 14 bases between them. The CDR3 DNA reads TGTGCCAGCAGCGCGCAGGGTCAAGTCACTGAAGCTTTCTTT. Protein product: CASSAQGQVTEAFF.

V is TRBV7-2 and J is TRBJ1-5; D is perhaps TRBD1 (6 bases). Trimming shortened V by 7 bases and J by 5 bases, and 18 bases separated the two germline ends. Germline V lookup: CDR1 SGHTA, CDR2 FQGNSA. CDR3 length equals 15 residues. CDR3 in amino acids: CASTWGTDSYQPQHF. Written as DNA, the CDR3 is TGTGCCAGCACCTGGGGAACGGACAGTTATCAGCCCCAGCATTTT.

This chain joins TRBV7-7 and TRBJ2-5; TRBD2 might be the D (5 bases). This CDR3 is 15 amino acids long. Germline assignment: CDR1 SSHAT and CDR2 FNYEAQ (reference sequence). Trimming stripped 2 bases from V and 3 bases from J, with 13 bases between. The CDR3 region is CASSLSPSGKETQYF. Here the CDR3 DNA reads TGTGCCAGCAGCTTATCCCCAAGCGGTAAAGAGACCCAGTACTTC.

The chain joins TRBV25-1 to TRBJ1-2, with TRBD1 as a possible D gene (6 bases). The CDR3 is 16 residues long. Germline loops: CDR1 MGHDK, CDR2 SYGVNS. V was clipped by 7 bases and J by 0 bases, with 18 bases between them. CDR3: CASTQARNRANYGYTF. The CDR3 DNA reads as TGTGCCAGCACCCAAGCCCGCAACAGGGCTAACTATGGCTACACCTTC.

This chain links TRBV30 with TRBJ2-3; maybe TRBD2 (5 bases). The length of the CDR3 is 12 residues. Trimming took off 4 bases at V and 6 bases at J, with 11 bases between the two ends. CDR1 is GTSNPN and CDR2 is SVGIG in the germline V gene (reference sequence). The CDR3 bases are TGTGCCTGGAAGCCTGCGGGTGATACGCAGTATTTT. Protein product: CAWKPAGDTQYF.

The genes are TRBV18 and TRBJ2-5; D unclear. The CDR3 covers 13 residues. Trimming took 0 bases from V and 4 from J, leaving 6 bases between them. The germline gives CDR1 KGHSH, CDR2 LQKENI. The CDR3 DNA sequence: TGTGCCAGCTCACCACCTAGAGGAGAGACCCAGTACTTC. Protein: CASSPPRGETQYF. Variable domain in full (rest from reference TRBV18 and TRBJ2-5): NAGVMQNPRHLVRRRGQEARLRCSPMKGHSHVYWYRQLPEEGLKFMVYLQKENIIDESGMPKERFSAEFPKEGPSILRIQQVVRGDSAAYFCASSPPRGETQYFGPGTRLLVL.

V usage is TRBV18 and J usage is TRBJ1-3; D perhaps matches TRBD1 (5 bases). The V end lost 2 bases, the J end lost 8 bases, and 10 bases lay between the germline ends. Germline V gene sequence: CDR1 KGHSH, CDR2 LQKENI. This CDR3 comprises 13 residues. The CDR3 loop reads CASSPAQEDTIYF. The DNA of the CDR3 is TGTGCCAGCTCACCAGCACAGGAAGACACCATATATTTT.

The V gene is TRBV10-3, the J gene TRBJ1-5; 8 bases align to TRBD1. With 3 bases clipped from V and 2 bases from J, the junction kept 9 bases outside the gene matches. CDR1 ENHRY and CDR2 SYGVKD come from the germline V gene. The CDR3 runs to 17 residues. Here the CDR3 reads CAISEGQGRDGNQPQHF. CDR3 in DNA: TGTGCCATCAGTGAAGGACAGGGTCGAGATGGCAATCAGCCCCAGCATTTT.

The chain carries TRBV7-2 and TRBJ2-1, with 9 bases lining up with TRBD2. This CDR3 contains 15 residues. Germline lookup yields CDR1 SGHTA and CDR2 FQGNSA. V lost 4 bases and J lost 9; bases outside the gene matches: 10. In DNA, the CDR3 is TGTGCCAGCAGCTCTAGGACTAGCGCCATAGGTGAGCAGTTCTTC. Its protein is CASSSRTSAIGEQFF.

In its sample, this clone was seen a few times. The gene calls are TRBV6-2 or TRBV6-3 and TRBJ2-3, with TRBD2 matching over 13 bases. The length of the CDR3 is 19 residues. Germline loops: CDR1 MNHEY, CDR2 SVGEGT. Unmatched junction bases numbered 12, after V lost 2 bases and J lost 4 bases. The CDR3 sequence is CASSYPGTSGTGGADTQYF. The CDR3 coding sequence is TGTGCCAGCAGTTACCCTGGGACTAGCGGGACTGGCGGCGCAGATACGCAGTATTTT.

This rearrangement joins TRBV18 to TRBJ2-7, with TRBD1 identical over 11 bases. Trimming removed 2 bases from V and 3 bases from J; junction bases left unmatched: 12. The length of the CDR3 is 18 residues. Germline CDR1 reads KGHSH; CDR2 reads LQKENI. As DNA, the CDR3 is TGTGCCAGCTCACCAGCCTCCATTTTTGGGACAGGGGGCTACGAGCAGTACTTC. Its protein product is CASSPASIFGTGGYEQYF.

J is TRBJ1-4 and V is TRBV4-3; no clear D gene. V shed 3 bases and J shed 3 bases, with 11 bases lying between them. The CDR3 covers 15 residues. The germline V gene encodes CDR1 LGHNA and CDR2 YSLEER. CDR3 sequence (DNA): TGCGCCAGCAGCCAGGATGGAGGATCTAATGAAAAACTGTTTTTT. It encodes CASSQDGGSNEKLFF.

This chain uses TRBV4-3 with TRBJ2-1; D might be TRBD2 (5 bases). CDR1 is LGHNA and CDR2 is YSLEER in the germline V gene. V lost 1 base and J 4 bases, leaving 5 bases between the germline ends. This CDR3 has 13 amino acids. CDR3 nucleotide sequence: TGCGCCAGCAGCCAAGGACTATACAATGAGCAGTTCTTC. As protein: CASSQGLYNEQFF.

The chain links TRBV7-2 to TRBJ1-2; D is possibly TRBD1 (5 bases). Per the germline V gene, CDR1 is SGHTA and CDR2 is FQGNSA. V dropped 2 bases and J dropped 4 bases, with 23 bases sitting between them. The CDR3 sequence is 18 residues long. CDR3 sequence reads: CASSLFQFDGQVTYGYTF. In nucleotides, the CDR3 is TGTGCCAGCAGCTTATTTCAATTCGACGGACAAGTGACCTATGGCTACACCTTC.

This clone has only one observation. The rearrangement joins TRBV28 to TRBJ1-4; possibly TRBD1 for D (5 bases). Trimming took 5 bases from V and 4 from J, leaving 17 bases between them. This CDR3 region has 16 residues. CDR1 MDHEN and CDR2 SYDVKM come from the germline V gene. This CDR3 reads CASSPATGGGNEKLFF. The CDR3 DNA reads TGTGCCAGCAGTCCCGCGACCGGCGGGGGTAATGAAAAACTGTTTTTT.